The 12 T cell receptor beta chains reported below all come from one sample, sequenced in a study of blood T cell repertoires in COVID-19. Clones were read by immunoSEQ multiplex PCR, and TCRdb kept only the in-frame ones, dropping some. The table shows 240,000 or so clones, with about 83% occurring only once. Sequenced material: peripheral blood. The receptors were gathered from a man at least 80 years old with acute or convalescent COVID-19.

The chain joins TRBV18 to TRBJ2-7; a possible D gene is TRBD1 (6 bases). The V and J ends lost 2 bases and 3 bases respectively, with 11 bases between them. CDR1 and CDR2 (germline): KGHSH, LQKENI. This CDR3 has 14 residues. Here the CDR3 reads CASSPGGGLYEQYF. The DNA of the CDR3 is TGTGCCAGCTCACCAGGGGGCGGACTCTACGAGCAGTACTTC.

This clone was seen a single time. This sequence joins TRBV4-1 and TRBJ1-1; the D is unclear. The germline gives CDR1 MGHRA, CDR2 YSYEKL. The V and J ends lost 0 bases and 11 bases respectively, with 13 bases between them. The CDR3 is 13 amino acids. CDR3 loop: CASSQERTSGAFF. CDR3 nucleotides: TGCGCCAGCAGCCAAGAAAGGACGTCGGGGGCTTTCTTT.

The chain couples TRBV5-4 to TRBJ2-1; 7 nucleotides align to TRBD2. V was pared by 1 base and J by 6 bases, with 10 bases of the junction left unmatched. The germline CDR1 and CDR2 sequences are SGHNT and YYREEE (reference sequence). The CDR3 totals 16 residues. The CDR3 here is CASSLQAGVKGNEQFF. CDR3 nucleotide sequence: TGTGCCAGCAGCTTGCAGGCGGGGGTGAAAGGCAATGAGCAGTTCTTC.

This clone turned up a few times. The CDR3 nucleotides are TGTGCCAGCCTGGGAGGCTACGAGCAGTACTTC. The encoded protein is CASLGGYEQYF. V usage is TRBV6-5 and J usage is TRBJ2-7; D might be TRBD2 (6 bases). V shed 8 bases and J shed 3 bases, with 8 bases lying between them. The CDR3 covers 11 residues. Germline loops: CDR1 MNHEY, CDR2 SVGAGI.

This clone appeared a few times. The rearrangement joins TRBV5-1 to TRBJ1-6, with unresolved D. Germline CDR1 SGHRS, CDR2 YFSETQ. Trimming removed 1 base from V and 8 bases from J, with 13 bases in between. The CDR3 consists of 15 residues. The CDR3 region has the DNA TGCGCCAGCAGCTTGTTCTCGCTAAACGATTCACCCCTCCACTTT. This codes for CASSLFSLNDSPLHF.

The chain employs TRBV28 and TRBJ1-4; 10 positions match TRBD1. V was clipped by 2 bases and J by 7 bases; unmatched bases: 7. Germline V lookup: CDR1 MDHEN, CDR2 SYDVKM. This CDR3 has 16 residues. CDR3 sequence reads: CASSLQWDRGAEKLFF. The CDR3 region has the DNA TGTGCCAGCAGTTTACAATGGGACAGGGGAGCTGAAAAACTGTTTTTT.

CDR3 in amino acids: CASSLRQGTNTEAFF. The CDR3 region has the DNA TGTGCCAGCAGCTTACGACAGGGAACTAACACTGAAGCTTTCTTT. The J gene is TRBJ1-1, the V gene TRBV11-2, with TRBD1 identical over 7 bases. Looked up from germline, CDR1 is SGHAT and CDR2 is FQNNGV. The CDR3 length is 15 residues. Germline trimming cut 2 bases from V and 2 bases from J; bases unmatched to any gene: 5.

The chain recombines TRBV2 with TRBJ2-5, with D possibly being TRBD2 (5 bases). This CDR3 has 15 residues. V dropped 8 bases and J dropped 0 bases, with 16 bases sitting between them. Germline assignment: CDR1 SNHLY and CDR2 FYNNEI. CDR3 coding DNA: TGTGCCAGCGAACGGGATAGGGCCCACCAAGAGACCCAGTACTTC. This translates into CASERDRAHQETQYF.

The chain recombines TRBV7-2 with TRBJ1-5, with 7 bases lining up with TRBD1. V shed 2 bases, J shed 3 bases, and the junction held 7 bases outside the gene matches. Germline loops: CDR1 SGHTA, CDR2 FQGNSA. The CDR3 totals 16 residues. The CDR3 bases are TGTGCCAGCAGCTTACCTTTCGACAGGGTCAATCAGCCCCAGCATTTT. This gives the protein CASSLPFDRVNQPQHF.

The chain is built from TRBV6-5 and TRBJ2-2; possible D gene TRBD2, 5 bases. This CDR3 has 15 residues. V lost 5 bases and J 0 bases, leaving 10 bases between the germline ends. Germline V lookup: CDR1 MNHEY, CDR2 SVGAGI. The CDR3 is CASSRLRANTGELFF. In DNA, the CDR3 is TGTGCCAGCAGTCGACTAAGAGCGAACACCGGGGAGCTGTTTTTT.

This clone was detected only once. The chain uses TRBV25-1 and TRBJ1-6, with D hard to call. The V gene's germline CDR1 is MGHDK and CDR2 SYGVNS. The CDR3 is made up of 16 amino acids. The V end lost 6 bases, the J end lost 7 bases, and 19 bases lay between the germline ends. The CDR3 region has the DNA TGTGCCAGCAGCCCCGGGTCCCTAACACGGAATTCACCCCTCCACTTT. Protein product: CASSPGSLTRNSPLHF.

The CDR3 coding sequence is TGCAGTGCTCCGCGGTTGGACGAGCAGTACTTC. Translated: CSAPRLDEQYF. V usage is TRBV20-1 and J usage is TRBJ2-7; D not resolved. Trimming removed 5 bases from V and 5 bases from J, with 10 bases in between. This CDR3 comprises 11 residues. From germline, CDR1 is DFQATT and CDR2 SNEGSKA (reference sequence).